Listed below are T cell receptor beta chains from one sample, sequenced in a study of blood T cell repertoires in COVID-19. The table came from immunoSEQ multiplex PCR; TCRdb's copy has only in-frame clones and leaves some out. The sample yields about 94,000 clones, 84% seen once. The sample taken for sequencing was peripheral blood. These receptors all come from a man aged 55 to 70 with acute or convalescent COVID-19. Each CDR3 is given with its conserved first and last residue. Each record gives: J gene, clone size, CDR3 length, D gene, V gene, CDR3 protein, CDR3 DNA. A D gene is named only where the DNA matches it firmly. Some rows mark clone size as missing; the rest say once, few, many or name a class of expanded clone.

TRBJ2-1 | - | 15 | - | TRBV6-4 | CASSVQGSSYNEQFF | TGTGCCAGCAGTGTACAGGGAAGCTCCTACAATGAGCAGTTCTTC
TRBJ1-5 | few | 13 | TRBD1 | TRBV25-1 | CASSAGGWQPQHF | TGTGCCAGCAGCGCAGGGGGCTGGCAGCCCCAGCATTTT
TRBJ2-7 | - | 16 | TRBD2 | TRBV7-6 | CASSLVTSGGPREQYF | TGTGCCAGCAGCTTAGTAACTAGCGGGGGACCGAGAGAGCAGTACTTC
TRBJ1-1 | - | 13 | - | TRBV7-2 | CASSPRTGAEAFF | TGTGCCAGCAGCCCGCGGACGGGGGCTGAAGCTTTCTTT
TRBJ2-7 | - | 15 | TRBD1 | TRBV10-1 | CASSDSMGQPYEQYF | TGCGCCAGCAGTGACAGTATGGGACAGCCCTACGAGCAGTACTTC
TRBJ2-7 | - | 12 | - | TRBV25-1 | CASSEYQYEQYF | TGTGCCAGCAGTGAATACCAGTACGAGCAGTACTTC
TRBJ1-1 | few | 15 | - | TRBV7-3 | CASSLSGGRATEAFF | TGTGCCAGCAGCTTATCCGGAGGTCGGGCCACTGAAGCTTTCTTT
TRBJ1-2 | - | 13 | - | TRBV30 | CAWSLPGLGGYTF | TGTGCCTGGAGTCTTCCGGGACTCGGGGGCTACACCTTC
TRBJ2-1 | - | 16 | TRBD1 | TRBV24-1 | CATSDPPGQGLDEQFF | TGTGCCACCAGTGATCCTCCGGGACAGGGTCTCGATGAGCAGTTCTTC
TRBJ1-3 | - | 17 | - | TRBV18 | CASSSQRKGSSGNTIYF | TGTGCCAGCTCATCTCAGCGGAAAGGAAGCTCTGGAAACACCATATATTTT
TRBJ1-2 | - | 12 | TRBD1 | TRBV30 | CAWDRGRGGYTF | TGTGCCTGGGACAGGGGGCGGGGTGGCTACACCTTC
TRBJ1-4 | once | 12 | TRBD1 | TRBV12-5 | CATGTANEKLFF | TGTGCTACCGGGACAGCAAATGAAAAACTGTTTTTT
TRBJ1-3 | few | 16 | TRBD1 | TRBV5-6 | CASSLPSQGVGNTIYF | TGTGCCAGCAGCTTACCTTCTCAGGGGGTCGGAAACACCATATATTTT
TRBJ1-5 | few | 14 | - | TRBV10-3 | CATANQGSQEPQHF | TGTGCCACCGCGAATCAGGGTTCCCAGGAGCCCCAGCATTTT
TRBJ1-6 | - | 17 | - | TRBV5-1 | CASRERTNTGYNSPLHF | TGCGCCAGCAGGGAGAGAACGAATACCGGTTATAATTCACCCCTCCACTTT
TRBJ2-7 | - | 16 | TRBD1 | TRBV3-1/TRBV3-2 | CASSQDRGQGFDEQYF | TGTGCCAGCAGCCAAGATCGGGGACAGGGTTTCGACGAGCAGTACTTC
TRBJ2-7 | - | 14 | - | TRBV7-8 | CASSLPGQGYEQYF | TGTGCCAGCAGCCTCCCGGGACAAGGATACGAGCAGTACTTC
TRBJ1-4 | - | 15 | TRBD1 | TRBV19 | CASSIGSTGNEKLFF | TGTGCCAGTAGTATAGGTTCGACAGGGAATGAAAAACTGTTTTTT
TRBJ1-2 | - | 16 | TRBD1 | TRBV30 | CAWSVQQGARSSGYTF | TGTGCCTGGAGTGTACAACAGGGGGCTAGGTCTTCTGGCTACACCTTC
TRBJ2-3 | - | 16 | TRBD2 | TRBV3-1/TRBV3-2 | CASSQDRGGTTDTQYF | TGTGCCAGCAGCCAAGATCGGGGGGGAACCACAGATACGCAGTATTTT
TRBJ2-5 | - | 13 | TRBD2 | TRBV30 | CAWSHTGGETQYF | TGTGCCTGGAGTCATACGGGGGGGGAGACCCAGTACTTC
TRBJ2-7 | - | 18 | TRBD1 | TRBV4-1 | CASSLEPLGQGSAYEQYF | TGCGCCAGCAGCCTCGAACCGTTAGGACAGGGGTCCGCCTACGAGCAGTACTTC
TRBJ2-7 | - | 17 | TRBD2 | TRBV6-2/TRBV6-3 | CASSYAPGSGGDYEQYF | TGTGCCAGCAGTTACGCCCCGGGGAGCGGGGGGGATTACGAGCAGTACTTC
TRBJ2-1 | once | 14 | TRBD2 | TRBV6-5 | CATSAGGAGNEQFF | TGTGCCACGAGCGCGGGGGGGGCAGGAAATGAGCAGTTCTTC
TRBJ1-4 | - | 15 | TRBD1 | TRBV6-5 | CASRVQGADNEKLFF | TGTGCCAGCAGGGTCCAGGGGGCGGATAATGAAAAACTGTTTTTT
TRBJ2-3 | - | 17 | - | TRBV4-1 | CASSQDHTLPRTDTQYF | TGCGCCAGCAGCCAAGACCACACCCTGCCGCGCACAGATACGCAGTATTTT
TRBJ2-7 | - | 17 | - | TRBV7-9 | CASSLVGAGPNSYEQYF | TGTGCCAGCAGCTTAGTTGGGGCGGGGCCCAATTCCTACGAGCAGTACTTC
TRBJ1-1 | - | 13 | - | TRBV5-1 | CASSLIQEGEAFF | TGCGCCAGCAGCTTGATCCAGGAAGGTGAAGCTTTCTTT
TRBJ2-7 | - | 13 | - | TRBV29-1 | CSVEGSDSYEQYF | TGCAGCGTTGAAGGCTCGGACAGCTACGAGCAGTACTTC
TRBJ1-2 | once | 14 | TRBD1 | TRBV6-5 | CASRGLQGERGYTF | TGTGCCAGCAGAGGACTACAGGGGGAACGTGGCTACACCTTC
TRBJ2-5 | - | 13 | - | TRBV7-2 | CASSLGQVGAQYF | TGTGCCAGCAGCTTAGGGCAGGTCGGGGCCCAGTACTTC
TRBJ1-2 | - | 11 | - | TRBV19 | CASSSGPGYTF | TGTGCCAGTAGTTCAGGGCCTGGCTACACCTTC
TRBJ2-7 | - | 16 | TRBD2 | TRBV23-1 | CASSQSGGLRGEEQYF | TGCGCCAGCAGTCAATCGGGAGGGCTAAGGGGAGAGGAGCAGTACTTC
TRBJ1-5 | - | 15 | TRBD1 | TRBV6-2/TRBV6-3 | CASSNPRGLNQPQHF | TGTGCCAGCAGTAACCCCAGGGGGCTCAATCAGCCCCAGCATTTT
TRBJ2-7 | - | 13 | - | TRBV6-5 | CASTGISSYEQYF | TGTGCCAGCACGGGTATAAGCTCCTACGAGCAGTACTTC
TRBJ1-1 | - | 13 | TRBD1 | TRBV7-8 | CAIKDRGRTEAFF | TGTGCCATCAAAGACAGGGGGCGGACTGAAGCTTTCTTT
TRBJ2-5 | - | 20 | TRBD1 | TRBV11-3 | CASSLDYVDRGPPYQETQYF | TGTGCCAGCAGCTTAGATTACGTGGACAGGGGCCCCCCGTACCAAGAGACCCAGTACTTC
TRBJ1-1 | few | 15 | - | TRBV10-2 | CASSEFGGWGTEAFF | TGCGCCAGCAGTGAGTTTGGAGGGTGGGGCACTGAAGCTTTCTTT
TRBJ1-5 | - | 16 | TRBD1 | TRBV4-1 | CASSQEKGATTYPQHF | TGCGCCAGCAGCCAGGAGAAGGGGGCGACCACCTATCCCCAGCATTTT
TRBJ2-7 | once | 12 | TRBD1 | TRBV12-3/TRBV12-4 | CASSLQGVEQYF | TGTGCCAGCAGCCTACAGGGGGTCGAGCAGTACTTC
TRBJ1-3 | - | 18 | TRBD1 | TRBV13 | CASSLNDGTATSGNTIYF | TGTGCCAGCAGCTTAAATGATGGGACAGCGACCTCTGGAAACACCATATATTTT
TRBJ2-5 | - | 13 | TRBD2 | TRBV7-2 | CASSDRGGSVQYF | TGTGCCAGCAGCGACCGGGGGGGCTCCGTCCAGTACTTC
TRBJ1-1 | - | 14 | - | TRBV6-5 | CASSPSTEYTEAFF | TGTGCCAGCAGTCCCTCTACTGAATACACTGAAGCTTTCTTT
TRBJ1-1 | - | 13 | - | TRBV6-5 | CASSYSTSSRAFF | TGTGCCAGCAGTTACTCAACATCGTCGAGGGCTTTCTTT
TRBJ1-2 | - | 16 | TRBD1 | TRBV7-3 | CASSLTTGARNYGYTF | TGTGCCAGCAGCTTAACTACAGGGGCCAGAAACTATGGCTACACCTTC
TRBJ1-1 | once | 15 | - | TRBV19 | CASSITAAGSTEAFF | TGTGCCAGTAGTATAACTGCTGCTGGTAGCACTGAAGCTTTCTTT
TRBJ1-5 | - | 17 | - | TRBV2 | CASSDTSGTFSNQPQHF | TGTGCCAGCAGTGACACCTCCGGGACATTTAGCAATCAGCCCCAGCATTTT
TRBJ1-6 | - | 12 | - | TRBV30 | CAWSSPGSPLHF | TGTGCCTGGAGTTCACCGGGATCACCCCTCCACTTT
TRBJ1-1 | - | 14 | TRBD1 | TRBV7-6 | CASTQRQGRAEAFF | TGTGCCAGCACCCAGAGACAGGGGCGTGCTGAAGCTTTCTTT
TRBJ1-1 | - | 13 | TRBD1 | TRBV29-1 | CSVTGQGNTEAFF | TGCAGCGTCACCGGACAGGGGAACACTGAAGCTTTCTTT
TRBJ1-1 | - | 13 | - | TRBV7-2 | CASSSQGGTEAFF | TGTGCCAGCAGCTCACAGGGCGGCACTGAAGCTTTCTTT
TRBJ2-1 | - | 15 | TRBD1 | TRBV29-1 | CSVAWTGGIGDEQFF | TGCAGCGTTGCCTGGACAGGGGGCATTGGAGATGAGCAGTTCTTC
TRBJ2-5 | - | 18 | TRBD2 | TRBV7-8 | CASSKQAAGGGPQETQYF | TGTGCCAGCAGCAAACAGGCTGCGGGCGGGGGGCCTCAAGAGACCCAGTACTTC
TRBJ1-1 | once | 13 | - | TRBV24-1 | CATSDHQTGSAFF | TGTGCCACCAGTGATCACCAGACAGGAAGCGCTTTCTTT
TRBJ1-1 | - | 16 | TRBD1 | TRBV5-1 | CASSSRGGQGTTEAFF | TGCGCCAGCAGCTCCAGGGGGGGACAGGGAACCACTGAAGCTTTCTTT
TRBJ1-1 | - | 12 | - | TRBV5-5 | CASSLLNTEAFF | TGTGCCAGCAGCTTGTTAAACACTGAAGCTTTCTTT
TRBJ1-5 | - | 15 | TRBD1 | TRBV5-1 | CASSSDASGGQPQHF | TGCGCCAGCAGCTCGGACGCCTCAGGGGGGCAGCCCCAGCATTTT
TRBJ1-2 | - | 13 | TRBD1 | TRBV7-9 | CASSLVTGEAYTF | TGTGCCAGCAGCTTAGTAACAGGGGAGGCCTACACCTTC
TRBJ2-1 | once | 14 | TRBD2 | TRBV5-8 | CAISLAGGVNEQFF | TGTGCCATCTCCCTAGCGGGGGGGGTGAATGAGCAGTTCTTC
TRBJ1-2 | - | 19 | - | TRBV6-2/TRBV6-3 | CASSYPSRGTRSNSNGYTF | TGTGCCAGCAGTTACCCGAGTAGGGGAACCCGATCGAACTCAAATGGCTACACCTTC